The following is a T cell receptor beta chain sequence with its context. The antigen remains undetermined. Amplification yielded TCR beta CDR3 regions, with RNA transcripts as the source. A set of HTBI primers served as the primers for a first-round RT-PCR of the TCR CDR3. MiXCR was run by TCRdb on the multiplex PCR reads, yielding one entry per CDR3 protein. The sample carries a few hundred thousand distinct CDR3 sequences, under 15% recorded once. This CDR3 region has 14 residues. Germline V lookup: CDR1 LNHDA, CDR2 SQIVND (reference sequence). The V and J ends lost 3 bases and 5 bases, in that order; junction bases with no gene match: 3. Stable Graves' hyperthyroidism denoted no ophthalmopathy progression over 18 months. The data originate from a study of T cells in Graves' hyperthyroidism and ophthalmopathy. Study-level findings and limits: Blood samples included most of the expanded thyroid clonotypes exceeding 0.001.

The chain is built from TRBV19 and TRBJ2-3; 9 positions agree with TRBD2. The TCR comes from a woman in her twenties or thirties with Graves' hyperthyroidism. Sequencing used blood. As DNA, the CDR3 is TGTGCCAGTAGTATTTTACTAGCGGGAGATACGCAGTATTTT. The encoded protein is CASSILLAGDTQYF.